The rows below give T cell receptor beta chains drawn from one sample of a study of PD-1 blockade in classical Hodgkin lymphoma. Here immunoSEQ multiplex PCR was the method, and the copy in TCRdb shows in-frame clones only, minus some. The sample yields some 30,000 clones, roughly four fifths seen once. The sample consisted of peripheral blood mononuclear cells (PBMCs), taken before the fourth cycle of nivolumab. These receptors were obtained from a human donor with classical Hodgkin lymphoma. Both conserved end residues are part of each CDR3. Fields, in order: V gene, D gene, clone size, J gene, CDR3 protein, CDR3 DNA. The D gene is left open where the match is weak. Some rows have no size entry. The others give once, few or many, or a class for an expanded clone.

V gene: TRBV7-8; D gene: -; clone size: -; J gene: TRBJ2-7; CDR3 protein: CASSHYRDLDYEQYF; CDR3 DNA: TGTGCCAGCAGCCACTACCGGGACTTAGACTACGAGCAGTACTTC
V gene: TRBV29-1; D gene: -; clone size: -; J gene: TRBJ1-2; CDR3 protein: CSAQGMYGYTF; CDR3 DNA: TGCAGCGCCCAGGGGATGTACGGCTACACCTTC
V gene: TRBV4-1; D gene: -; clone size: -; J gene: TRBJ2-2; CDR3 protein: CASSQVQDNTGELFF; CDR3 DNA: TGCGCCAGCAGCCAAGTACAGGACAACACCGGGGAGCTGTTTTTT
V gene: TRBV11-2; D gene: -; clone size: -; J gene: TRBJ1-2; CDR3 protein: CASSLANYGYTF; CDR3 DNA: TGTGCCAGCAGCTTAGCTAACTATGGCTACACCTTC
V gene: TRBV5-5; D gene: -; clone size: few; J gene: TRBJ1-3; CDR3 protein: CASSLPRDNSGNTIYF; CDR3 DNA: TGTGCCAGCAGCTTACCCCGGGACAACTCTGGAAACACCATATATTTT
V gene: TRBV9; D gene: -; clone size: -; J gene: TRBJ2-3; CDR3 protein: CASSVGRITDTQYF; CDR3 DNA: TGTGCCAGCAGCGTAGGCAGGATAACAGATACGCAGTATTTT
V gene: TRBV7-2; D gene: TRBD2; clone size: -; J gene: TRBJ2-1; CDR3 protein: CASSSSRDYYNEQFF; CDR3 DNA: TGTGCCAGCAGCTCATCCCGGGACTACTACAATGAGCAGTTCTTC
V gene: TRBV15; D gene: TRBD2; clone size: -; J gene: TRBJ2-3; CDR3 protein: CATSRNTLTSGNTDTQYF; CDR3 DNA: TGTGCCACCAGCAGAAACACCCTTACTAGCGGCAACACAGATACGCAGTATTTT
V gene: TRBV6-5; D gene: TRBD1; clone size: -; J gene: TRBJ1-1; CDR3 protein: CASSVRTGVEAFF; CDR3 DNA: TGTGCCAGCAGTGTGCGGACAGGGGTTGAAGCTTTCTTT
V gene: TRBV7-6; D gene: TRBD2; clone size: -; J gene: TRBJ2-7; CDR3 protein: CASSSKGLAGGLFSYEQYF; CDR3 DNA: TGTGCCAGCAGCTCGAAGGGTCTAGCGGGAGGGCTCTTCTCCTACGAGCAGTACTTC
V gene: TRBV2; D gene: TRBD1; clone size: -; J gene: TRBJ2-7; CDR3 protein: CARRAGQGIYEQYF; CDR3 DNA: TGTGCCAGACGGGCTGGACAGGGGATCTACGAGCAGTACTTC
V gene: TRBV7-3; D gene: -; clone size: -; J gene: TRBJ2-7; CDR3 protein: CASSLTAGSYEQYF; CDR3 DNA: TGTGCCAGCAGCTTAACGGCTGGGTCCTACGAGCAGTACTTC
V gene: TRBV7-2; D gene: -; clone size: -; J gene: TRBJ1-2; CDR3 protein: CASSLAYSPNYGYTF; CDR3 DNA: TGTGCCAGCAGCTTAGCGTACAGCCCTAACTATGGCTACACCTTC
V gene: TRBV7-2; D gene: -; clone size: -; J gene: TRBJ1-5; CDR3 protein: CASSPPGHSNQPQHF; CDR3 DNA: TGTGCCAGCAGCCCACCGGGACATAGCAATCAGCCCCAGCATTTT
V gene: TRBV7-2; D gene: TRBD1; clone size: once; J gene: TRBJ1-2; CDR3 protein: CASSPSTGITGYTF; CDR3 DNA: TGTGCCAGCAGCCCTTCGACAGGGATAACGGGCTACACCTTC
V gene: TRBV28; D gene: TRBD1; clone size: -; J gene: TRBJ2-7; CDR3 protein: CASSRQGDGEQYF; CDR3 DNA: TGTGCCAGCAGTCGTCAGGGGGACGGCGAGCAGTACTTC
V gene: TRBV28; D gene: -; clone size: -; J gene: TRBJ1-4; CDR3 protein: CASSLFLGPAEKLFF; CDR3 DNA: TGTGCCAGCAGTTTATTTCTAGGACCGGCGGAAAAACTGTTTTTT
V gene: TRBV7-8; D gene: TRBD2; clone size: -; J gene: TRBJ2-1; CDR3 protein: CASTEREREMDEQFF; CDR3 DNA: TGTGCCAGCACCGAGAGGGAGCGGGAGATGGATGAGCAGTTCTTC
V gene: TRBV11-3; D gene: -; clone size: -; J gene: TRBJ1-1; CDR3 protein: CASSFAPSGEAFF; CDR3 DNA: TGTGCCAGCAGCTTCGCCCCGTCGGGGGAAGCTTTCTTT
V gene: TRBV5-4; D gene: -; clone size: -; J gene: TRBJ2-4; CDR3 protein: CASSLGGAAKNIQYF; CDR3 DNA: TGTGCCAGCAGCTTAGGGGGGGCGGCCAAAAACATTCAGTACTTC
V gene: TRBV7-2; D gene: -; clone size: -; J gene: TRBJ2-3; CDR3 protein: CASSPRGRRGTDTQYF; CDR3 DNA: TGTGCCAGCAGCCCCAGGGGACGTCGGGGAACAGATACGCAGTATTTT
V gene: TRBV14; D gene: -; clone size: -; J gene: TRBJ1-1; CDR3 protein: CASSQEWQASGGTEAFF; CDR3 DNA: TGTGCCAGCAGCCAAGAATGGCAGGCCTCCGGAGGCACTGAAGCTTTCTTT
V gene: TRBV6-1; D gene: TRBD1; clone size: -; J gene: TRBJ2-1; CDR3 protein: CASRDRGFYNEQFF; CDR3 DNA: TGTGCCAGCCGGGACAGGGGGTTTTACAATGAGCAGTTCTTC
V gene: TRBV19; D gene: TRBD1; clone size: medium-sized; J gene: TRBJ1-5; CDR3 protein: CASSIQTGGNQPQHF; CDR3 DNA: TGTGCCAGTAGTATTCAAACAGGGGGCAATCAGCCCCAGCATTTT
V gene: TRBV9; D gene: TRBD1; clone size: -; J gene: TRBJ1-1; CDR3 protein: CASSVGQGATEAFF; CDR3 DNA: TGTGCCAGCAGCGTCGGACAGGGAGCCACTGAAGCTTTCTTT
V gene: TRBV28; D gene: -; clone size: -; J gene: TRBJ2-1; CDR3 protein: CASSQLGLRTTAMRNEQFF; CDR3 DNA: TGTGCCAGCAGTCAACTGGGCCTGCGGACTACCGCTATGAGGAATGAGCAGTTCTTC
V gene: TRBV11-3; D gene: -; clone size: -; J gene: TRBJ2-1; CDR3 protein: CASSFGQYNEQFF; CDR3 DNA: TGTGCCAGCAGCTTCGGACAATACAATGAGCAGTTCTTC
V gene: TRBV28; D gene: TRBD1; clone size: -; J gene: TRBJ1-2; CDR3 protein: CASSLSAWDRGQLTNYGYTF; CDR3 DNA: TGTGCCAGCAGTTTATCCGCCTGGGACAGGGGGCAACTAACTAACTATGGCTACACCTTC
V gene: TRBV27; D gene: -; clone size: once; J gene: TRBJ1-5; CDR3 protein: CASSSRPFNSNQPQHF; CDR3 DNA: TGTGCCAGCAGTTCCCGACCTTTTAATAGCAATCAGCCCCAGCATTTT
V gene: TRBV28; D gene: -; clone size: -; J gene: TRBJ1-2; CDR3 protein: CASSLGRAWSYGYTF; CDR3 DNA: TGTGCCAGCAGTTTGGGCAGGGCATGGAGCTATGGCTACACCTTC
V gene: TRBV7-2; D gene: -; clone size: -; J gene: TRBJ1-1; CDR3 protein: CASSLGRSEAFF; CDR3 DNA: TGTGCCAGCAGCTTAGGGCGGAGTGAAGCTTTCTTT
V gene: TRBV27; D gene: TRBD2; clone size: once; J gene: TRBJ2-3; CDR3 protein: CASSSPGLARHTQYF; CDR3 DNA: TGTGCCAGCAGTTCGCCTGGACTAGCTCGGCATACGCAGTATTTT
V gene: TRBV19; D gene: TRBD1; clone size: -; J gene: TRBJ2-1; CDR3 protein: CASSSRDSSYNEQFF; CDR3 DNA: TGTGCCAGTAGTAGCCGGGACAGCTCCTACAATGAGCAGTTCTTC
V gene: TRBV14; D gene: -; clone size: -; J gene: TRBJ1-1; CDR3 protein: CASSQAETSEAFF; CDR3 DNA: TGTGCCAGCAGCCAAGCTGAAACTAGTGAAGCTTTCTTT
V gene: TRBV19; D gene: TRBD1; clone size: -; J gene: TRBJ1-2; CDR3 protein: CASSSLDRGNPTRDWNYGYTF; CDR3 DNA: TGTGCCAGTAGTAGTCTGGACAGGGGTAATCCAACGCGGGATTGGAACTATGGCTACACCTTC
V gene: TRBV4-2; D gene: -; clone size: -; J gene: TRBJ1-5; CDR3 protein: CASSQEGTGQPQHF; CDR3 DNA: TGTGCCAGCAGCCAAGAAGGGACGGGTCAGCCCCAGCATTTT